This record looks at one T cell receptor (beta chain) sequence and its context. The assay was immunoSEQ multiplex PCR, and TCRdb's table has in-frame clones only and misses some. The repertoire holds tens of thousands of clones, with around 90% as singletons. V shed 4 bases and J shed 4 bases, with 20 bases lying between them. CDR1 MNHEY and CDR2 SMNVEV come from the germline V gene (reference sequence). This CDR3 region has 17 residues. The sample belongs to a study of T cell changes during pregnancy in multiple sclerosis. The V and J genes are TRBV27 and TRBJ1-3; TRBD1 is a possible D gene (6 bases). This specimen was peripheral blood, taken in the first trimester of pregnancy. This clonotype originated in a female donor in good health, enrolled as a control in a pregnancy study. The CDR3, as DNA: TGTGCCAGCAGTTCCTCGGTGATGGGGGCTCCAGGAAACACCATATATTTT. It is translated as CASSSSVMGAPGNTIYF.